This TCR beta chain comes out of a study of cytomegalovirus exposure and HLA in healthy donors. Overall study: Researchers found that about 82% of around 400 genotyped donors fell within the Caucasian-associated ancestry cluster. Study-wide results and limits: Within an earlier analysis, most TCR beta V segments proved productive either about 87% or about 30% of the time.

The V end lost 8 bases, the J end lost 0 bases, and 11 bases lay between the germline ends. The CDR3 sequence is 15 residues long. CDR1 is MNHEY, CDR2 SVGAGI, per germline. This clone was observed a handful of times. As yet, its antigen is unknown. A multiplex PCR was run with 60 Vbeta primers and 13 Jbeta primers. This table comes from immunoSEQ multiplex PCR, and its TCRdb copy is limited to in-frame clones, with some not included. The table shows fewer than 250,000 clones, with roughly 80% occurring only once. The chain has TRBV6-5 and TRBJ2-6, with D maybe TRBD1 (6 bases). The sequence came from a woman under 40 in good health and CMV-seropositive. Material: PBMCs. The CDR3 DNA sequence: TGTGCCAGCGGCCAGGGGTCCTCTGGGGCCAACGTCCTGACTTTC. This translates into CASGQGSSGANVLTF.